Listed here is a single T cell receptor beta chain. The sample comes from a study of T cell responses to AZD1222 COVID-19 vaccine. Generated by immunoSEQ multiplex PCR, the TCRdb table keeps only in-frame clones and is missing some. This table holds roughly 54,000 clones, roughly 90% found once. The V gene's germline CDR1 is SGHVS and CDR2 FQNEAQ. CDR3 length: 15 residues. Trimming took 5 bases from V and 4 from J; bases not matched to a gene: 10. Source: peripheral blood, taken 28 days after the second AZD1222 dose. This chain links TRBV7-8 with TRBJ1-2; TRBD1 matches at 7 bases. The receptor was derived from an adult who received the AZD1222 COVID-19 vaccine. This chain's CDR3 is CASSVDLNRGYGYTF. The CDR3 region has the DNA TGTGCCAGCAGCGTAGACCTAAACAGGGGCTATGGCTACACCTTC.